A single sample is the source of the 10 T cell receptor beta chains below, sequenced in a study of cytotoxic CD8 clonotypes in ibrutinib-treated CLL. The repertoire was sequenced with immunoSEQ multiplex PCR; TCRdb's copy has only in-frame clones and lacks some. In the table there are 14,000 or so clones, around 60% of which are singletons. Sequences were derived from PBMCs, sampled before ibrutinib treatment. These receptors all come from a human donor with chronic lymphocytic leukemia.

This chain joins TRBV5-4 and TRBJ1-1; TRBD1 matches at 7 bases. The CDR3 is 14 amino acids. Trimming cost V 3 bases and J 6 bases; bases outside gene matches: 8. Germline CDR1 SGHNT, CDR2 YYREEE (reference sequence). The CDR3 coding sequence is TGTGCCAGCAGCTGGGGACAGATGGGGGCTGAAGCTTTCTTT. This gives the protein CASSWGQMGAEAFF.

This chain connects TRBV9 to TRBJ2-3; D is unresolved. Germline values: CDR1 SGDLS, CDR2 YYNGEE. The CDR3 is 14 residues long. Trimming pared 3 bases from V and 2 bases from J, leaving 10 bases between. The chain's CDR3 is CASSAPQATDTQYF. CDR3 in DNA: TGTGCCAGCAGCGCCCCCCAAGCCACAGATACGCAGTATTTT.

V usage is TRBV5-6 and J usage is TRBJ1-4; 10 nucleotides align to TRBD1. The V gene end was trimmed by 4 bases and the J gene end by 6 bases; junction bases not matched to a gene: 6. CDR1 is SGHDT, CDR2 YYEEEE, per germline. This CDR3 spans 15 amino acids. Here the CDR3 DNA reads TGTGCCAGCAGCAGTACGGGACAGGGGTATGAAAAACTGTTTTTT. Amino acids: CASSSTGQGYEKLFF. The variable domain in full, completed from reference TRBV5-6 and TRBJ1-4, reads DAGVTQSPTHLIKTRGQQVTLRCSPKSGHDTVSWYQQALGQGPQFIFQYYEEEERQRGNFPDRFSGHQFPNYSSELNVNALLLGDSALYLCASSSTGQGYEKLFFGSGTQLSVL.

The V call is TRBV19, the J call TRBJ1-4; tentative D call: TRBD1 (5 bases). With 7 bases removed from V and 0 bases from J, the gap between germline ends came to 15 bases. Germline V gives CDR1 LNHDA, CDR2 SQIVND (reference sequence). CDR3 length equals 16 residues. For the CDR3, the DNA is TGTGCCAGTATGCACAGACGGGGCCCAACTAATGAAAAACTGTTTTTT. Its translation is CASMHRRGPTNEKLFF. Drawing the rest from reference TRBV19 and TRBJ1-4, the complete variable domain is DGGITQSPKYLFRKEGQNVTLSCEQNLNHDAMYWYRQDPGQGLRLIYYSQIVNDFQKGDIAEGYSVSREKKESFPLTVTSAQKNPTAFYLCASMHRRGPTNEKLFFGSGTQLSVL.

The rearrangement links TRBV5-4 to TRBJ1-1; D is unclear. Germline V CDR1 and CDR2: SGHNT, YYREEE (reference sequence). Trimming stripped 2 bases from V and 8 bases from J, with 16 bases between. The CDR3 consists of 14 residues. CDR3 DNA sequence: TGTGCCAGCAGCTTAGGTGCCACACAGCAGGAAGCTTTCTTT. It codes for CASSLGATQQEAFF.

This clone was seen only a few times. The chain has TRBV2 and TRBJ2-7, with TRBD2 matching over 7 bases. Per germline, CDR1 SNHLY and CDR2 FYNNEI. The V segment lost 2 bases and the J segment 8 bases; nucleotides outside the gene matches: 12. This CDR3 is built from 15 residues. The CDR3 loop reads CASSEFEGGAGKQYF. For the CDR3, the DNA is TGTGCCAGCAGTGAATTTGAGGGAGGGGCGGGAAAGCAGTACTTC.

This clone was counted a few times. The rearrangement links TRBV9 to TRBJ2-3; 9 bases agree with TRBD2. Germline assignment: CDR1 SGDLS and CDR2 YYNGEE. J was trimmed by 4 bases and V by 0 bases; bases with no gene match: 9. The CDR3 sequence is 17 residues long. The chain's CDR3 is CASSVGGAGGGADTQYF. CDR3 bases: TGTGCCAGCAGCGTAGGAGGAGCGGGGGGCGGAGCAGATACGCAGTATTTT.

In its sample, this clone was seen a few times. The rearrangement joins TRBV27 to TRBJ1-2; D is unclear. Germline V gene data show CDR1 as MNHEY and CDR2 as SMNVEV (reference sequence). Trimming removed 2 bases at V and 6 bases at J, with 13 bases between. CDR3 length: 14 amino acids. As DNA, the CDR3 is TGTGCCAGCAGTTTAGGAGCTGGGGTACATGGCTACACCTTC. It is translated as CASSLGAGVHGYTF.

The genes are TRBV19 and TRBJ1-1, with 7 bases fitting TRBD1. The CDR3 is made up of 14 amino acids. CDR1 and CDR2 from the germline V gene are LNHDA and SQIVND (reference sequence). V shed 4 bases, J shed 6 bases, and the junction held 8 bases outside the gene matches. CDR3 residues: CASSRRDRKSEAFF. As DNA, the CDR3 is TGTGCCAGTAGTAGAAGGGACAGAAAGTCTGAAGCTTTCTTT.

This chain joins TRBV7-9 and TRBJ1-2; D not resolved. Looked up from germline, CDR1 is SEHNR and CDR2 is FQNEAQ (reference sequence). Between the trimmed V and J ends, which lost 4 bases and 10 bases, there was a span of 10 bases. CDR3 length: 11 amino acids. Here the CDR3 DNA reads TGTGCCAGCAGCTCTGACACCCACTACACCTTC. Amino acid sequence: CASSSDTHYTF.